The present T cell receptor beta chain was sequenced within a study of cytomegalovirus exposure and HLA in healthy donors. Findings and limits, study-wide: In a later analysis, a genetic analysis reported fewer productive-TCR N-insertions in an Asian-associated ancestry cluster than the cohort average. TCR beta sequences numbering over 15,000 were associated with HLA alleles at 0.05 false discovery rate in a later analysis. For TCR beta chains, V- and J-gene trimming was later linked to a missense DCLRE1C variant.

The PCR employed 60 Vbeta primers together with 13 Jbeta primers. In the authors' workflow: Unique TCR beta chains numbered 80 million to 95 million in a later analysis, with approximately 10 million shared. Some clones are missing from TCRdb's copy, which holds only in-frame ones; the method was immunoSEQ multiplex PCR. V and J calls and clone size follow that table, whereas D and trimming were derived from the DNA. The data contain 100,000 to 150,000 clones, 70% to 90% of them seen just once; the ten biggest clones take up approximately 5.6%. Concerning this clone: Its antigen is unknown.

The origin of this receptor is a woman aged 35 to 49 in good health and CMV-seropositive. The sequencing sample was made of PBMCs.

The CDR3 region is CASSRGQGANYGYTF. The CDR3 DNA follows: TGTGCCAGCAGCCGAGGGCAGGGGGCTAACTATGGCTACACCTTC. This chain joins TRBV7-2 and TRBJ1-2, with 7 bases that match TRBD1. The ends lost 5 bases at V and 0 bases at J; junction bases unmatched: 6. The germline V gene encodes CDR1 SGHTA and CDR2 FQGNSA. This CDR3 is built from 15 residues.